Below are 17 T cell receptor beta chains sequenced from a single sample in a study of T cells after posttransplantation cyclophosphamide. Libraries were prepared by immunoSEQ multiplex PCR; TCRdb keeps only in-frame clonotypes and omits some of them. The repertoire holds 45,000 to 60,000 clones, with 92% as singletons. Material: PBMCs. The receptor source for this set is a woman aged 50 to 65 in good health and a related stem cell transplant donor.

The J gene is TRBJ1-1, the V gene TRBV9; 7 positions match TRBD1. Unmatched junction bases numbered 4, after V lost 2 bases and J lost 0 bases. The CDR3 extends over 15 amino acids. Germline V CDR1 and CDR2: SGDLS, YYNGEE. This chain's CDR3 is CASSVAQGLNTEAFF. The CDR3 bases are TGTGCCAGCAGCGTTGCACAGGGGCTGAACACTGAAGCTTTCTTT.

A note on this clone: This CDR3 is also generated by other DNA sequences in the sample. The rearrangement links TRBV5-1 to TRBJ1-1; D remains ambiguous. Germline CDR1 is SGHRS and CDR2 is YFSETQ. V lost 4 bases to trimming and J lost 1 base, with 11 bases between them. This CDR3 is built from 14 residues. CDR3 sequence (DNA): TGCGCCAGCAGCCCGCGCCGGGGGAACACTGAAGCTTTCTTT. It specifies CASSPRRGNTEAFF.

The genes are TRBV27 and TRBJ2-3; no clear D. The CDR3 is made up of 15 amino acids. Germline V CDR1 and CDR2: MNHEY, SMNVEV (reference sequence). V was trimmed by 6 bases and J by 8 bases, leaving 21 bases between them. The CDR3 DNA reads as TGTGCCAGCAGCCGGGTTAACTTAGGTGCGTTTACGCAGTATTTT. It specifies CASSRVNLGAFTQYF.

The V gene is TRBV6-1, the J gene TRBJ1-1; D unresolved. This CDR3 spans 14 amino acids. Germline V CDR1 and CDR2: MNHNS, SASEGT. Trimming left V 0 bases short and J 2 bases short, with 7 bases between. CDR3 sequence: CASSEARVNTEAFF. CDR3 DNA: TGTGCCAGCAGTGAAGCGCGGGTAAACACTGAAGCTTTCTTT.

The V and J genes are TRBV4-2 and TRBJ1-4, with TRBD1 matching 9 bases. CDR1 and CDR2 from the germline V gene are LGHNA and YNFKEQ. The CDR3 has 17 residues. The V segment lost 1 base and the J segment 8 bases; nucleotides outside the gene matches: 11. For the CDR3, the DNA is TGTGCCAGCAGCCAAGCGGAGGGGGGGACAGGGTCCGAAAAACTGTTTTTT. Its protein product is CASSQAEGGTGSEKLFF.

This chain joins TRBV12-5 and TRBJ2-2, with TRBD1 as a possible D gene (6 bases). CDR3 length: 12 residues. Germline CDR1 and CDR2: LGHNT and FRNRAP. V was trimmed by 6 bases and J by 7 bases, leaving 9 bases between them. Here the CDR3 DNA reads TGTGCTAGTGGCTCAGGGGTCGGGGAGCTGTTTTTT. As protein: CASGSGVGELFF. Full variable domain (missing parts from reference TRBV12-5 and TRBJ2-2): DARVTQTPRHKVTEMGQEVTMRCQPILGHNTVFWYRQTMMQGLELLAYFRNRAPLDDSGMPKDRFSAEMPDATLATLKIQPSEPRDSAVYFCASGSGVGELFFGEGSRLTVL.

The CDR3 DNA sequence: TGCGCCAGCAGCCAAATCGTCGACGCGGGGCACTACGAGCAGTACTTC. Translated, it gives CASSQIVDAGHYEQYF. J is TRBJ2-7 and V is TRBV4-1; a weak D match, TRBD2 (6 bases). Trimming stripped 2 bases from V and 3 bases from J, with 17 bases between. The CDR3 runs to 16 residues. CDR1 is MGHRA and CDR2 is YSYEKL in the germline V gene.

This clone has only one observation. V is TRBV9 and J is TRBJ2-2, with a tentative D call TRBD2 (5 bases). The germline V and J ends were trimmed by 0 bases and 3 bases, with 12 bases remaining between them. Per germline, CDR1 SGDLS and CDR2 YYNGEE. The CDR3 has 16 residues. In DNA form, the CDR3 reads TGTGCCAGCAGCGTAGAGAGCGGAGACTACACCGGGGAGCTGTTTTTT. Protein product: CASSVESGDYTGELFF.

The rearrangement links TRBV19 to TRBJ1-1, with D tentatively TRBD1 (6 bases). With 3 bases removed from V and 4 bases from J, the gap between germline ends came to 12 bases. This CDR3 comprises 14 residues. Germline loops: CDR1 LNHDA, CDR2 SQIVND (reference sequence). In nucleotides, the CDR3 is TGTGCCAGTAGTATCCAGGGGATGATCACTGAAGCTTTCTTT. Translating it yields CASSIQGMITEAFF.

V and J are TRBV5-4 and TRBJ2-7, with D perhaps matching TRBD1 (5 bases). There are 15 residues in the CDR3. Germline V lookup: CDR1 SGHNT, CDR2 YYREEE (reference sequence). Trimming took 5 bases from V and 1 from J, leaving 16 bases between them. The CDR3 region is CASSRQTRSSYEQYF. CDR3 nucleotide sequence: TGTGCCAGCAGTCGACAGACACGGAGTTCCTACGAGCAGTACTTC.

The chain employs TRBV28 and TRBJ2-5; tentatively, D is TRBD2 (5 bases). CDR1 and CDR2 (germline): MDHEN, SYDVKM. Deletions cut 7 bases from V and 5 bases from J, with 14 bases between. The CDR3 is 13 residues long. The DNA of the CDR3 is TGTGCCAGCATAAGCGGAGGATCGGAGACCCAGTACTTC. It translates to CASISGGSETQYF. Looking up the rest from reference TRBV28 and TRBJ2-5 gives the full variable domain: DVKVTQSSRYLVKRTGEKVFLECVQDMDHENMFWYRQDPGLGLRLIYFSYDVKMKEKGDIPEGYSVSREKKERFSLILESASTNQTSMYLCASISGGSETQYFGPGTRLLVL.

The J gene is TRBJ2-1, the V gene TRBV18, with TRBD1 identical over 9 bases. The CDR3 covers 19 residues. Per the germline V gene, CDR1 is KGHSH and CDR2 is LQKENI. The junction had 21 bases not matched to a gene; V was cut back by 3 bases and J by 9 bases. This CDR3 is CASSPGQGNAGRQRGEQFF. CDR3 in DNA: TGTGCCAGCTCACCCGGACAGGGGAATGCAGGGCGGCAAAGGGGTGAGCAGTTCTTC.

This clone showed up just once. The V and J genes are TRBV7-2 and TRBJ2-3; 14 nucleotides line up with TRBD2. The CDR3 extends over 16 amino acids. The J segment lost 5 bases and the V segment lost 3 bases, leaving 4 bases of the junction unmatched. Per the germline V gene, CDR1 is SGHTA and CDR2 is FQGNSA. CDR3 nucleotide sequence: TGTGCCAGCAGCTTGACTAGCGGGGGGGCAGGAGATACGCAGTATTTT. Protein: CASSLTSGGAGDTQYF.

The chain carries TRBV30 and TRBJ1-1, with D possibly being TRBD1 (6 bases). V shed 2 bases and J shed 5 bases, with 12 bases lying between them. Germline CDR1 reads GTSNPN; CDR2 reads SVGIG (reference sequence). The CDR3 is 13 residues long. The CDR3 region is CAWSFGQRTEAFF. In nucleotides, the CDR3 is TGTGCCTGGAGTTTCGGACAGCGGACTGAAGCTTTCTTT.

The rearrangement uses TRBV5-1 and TRBJ2-1; D call uncertain. The CDR3 spans 14 residues. Germline V gene lookup returns CDR1 SGHRS and CDR2 YFSETQ. V was shortened by 0 bases and J by 6 bases, with 10 bases between the two germline ends. CDR3 coding DNA: TGCGCCAGCAGCTTGGGCGGTGCTTCCAATGAGCAGTTCTTC. This encodes CASSLGGASNEQFF.

This sequence joins TRBV10-3 and TRBJ2-7, with 7 bases aligning to TRBD1. This CDR3 has 13 amino acids. With V trimmed by 8 bases and J by 2 bases, 6 bases remained unmatched. Germline V gene sequence: CDR1 ENHRY, CDR2 SYGVKD. The CDR3 here is CAIRTGQTYEQYF. CDR3 in DNA: TGTGCCATCCGGACGGGACAGACCTACGAGCAGTACTTC.

This rearrangement joins TRBV7-9 to TRBJ1-2, with D uncertain. Germline V CDR1 and CDR2: SEHNR, FQNEAQ (reference sequence). The CDR3 sequence is 14 residues long. The V end lost 1 base, the J end lost 4 bases, and 10 bases lay between the germline ends. The DNA of the CDR3 is TGTGCCAGCAGCTTAGTTCCAACAGCCTATGGCTACACCTTC. It yields the protein CASSLVPTAYGYTF.